This T cell receptor (beta chain) was found in a study of T cells in Graves' hyperthyroidism and ophthalmopathy. Amplified TCR beta CDR3 regions came from RNA transcripts. First-round RT-PCR with HTBI primers amplified the TCR CDR3 region. TCRdb reprocessed the multiplex PCR reads via MiXCR and lists one record per CDR3 protein. The data contain around 600,000 distinct CDR3 sequences, about 15% of them singletons. This clonotype was counted between two and nine times. Its specificity is unknown. The CDR3 consists of 13 residues. CDR1 SGHRS and CDR2 YFSETQ come from the germline V gene. V lost 4 bases and J lost 5, with 13 bases in between. Whole-study findings and limits: Ophthalmopathy, as predicted by the model, came a median roughly 6.3 months after the prediction. The blood repertoire included most of the expanded thyroid clonotypes above 0.001.

At least 3 on the Clinical Activity Score was recorded for ophthalmopathy patients, who also had NOSPECS grade at least 4 and duration under 3 months. The clonotype comes from a woman aged 50 to 60 with Graves' ophthalmopathy. The specimen was blood. This chain uses TRBV5-1 with TRBJ2-7; either TRBD1 or TRBD2 may supply D (6 bases each). The CDR3 DNA reads TGCGCCAGCAGCAAGGGGGGTGGGAACGAGCAGTACTTC. Its protein is CASSKGGGNEQYF.